Below are 5 T cell receptor beta chains sequenced from a single sample in a study of control samples from healthy donors and cancer patients. Libraries were prepared by immunoSEQ multiplex PCR; TCRdb keeps only in-frame clonotypes and omits some of them. The profile covers around 23,000 clones, with 85% appearing a single time and approximately 40% taken by the ten largest. The sample was PBMCs. These receptors were collected from a man aged 55 to 69 with head and neck cancer.

This chain connects TRBV7-8 to TRBJ2-7; 7 bases map to TRBD1. The ends lost 5 bases at V and 2 bases at J; junction bases unmatched: 9. The CDR3 contains 15 residues. The germline V gene has CDR1 SGHVS and CDR2 FQNEAQ. CDR3 sequence: CASSPTGTEAYEQYF. The CDR3 DNA is TGTGCCAGCAGCCCTACCGGGACAGAAGCCTACGAGCAGTACTTC. Full variable domain (outside the CDR3, taken from reference TRBV7-8 and TRBJ2-7): GAGVSQSPRYKVAKRGQDVALRCDPISGHVSLFWYQQALGQGPEFLTYFQNEAQLDKSGLPSDRFFAERPEGSVSTLKIQRTQQEDSAVYLCASSPTGTEAYEQYFGPGTRLTVT.

The rearrangement links TRBV4-1 to TRBJ1-5; D call uncertain. This CDR3 spans 16 amino acids. Between the trimmed V and J ends, which lost 0 bases and 0 bases, there was a span of 9 bases. CDR1 MGHRA and CDR2 YSYEKL come from the germline V gene. CDR3 sequence: CASSQDESFSNQPQHF. CDR3 DNA sequence: TGCGCCAGCAGCCAAGATGAGTCTTTTAGCAATCAGCCCCAGCATTTT.

The V gene is TRBV10-3, the J gene TRBJ2-7, with 8 bases aligning to TRBD2. V shed 2 bases and J 7 bases; nucleotides not matched to a gene: 1. This CDR3 spans 12 amino acids. Germline CDR1 is ENHRY and CDR2 is SYGVKD. The CDR3 protein is CAISEIAGEQYF. The CDR3 coding sequence is TGTGCCATCAGTGAGATAGCGGGAGAGCAGTACTTC.

The rearrangement uses TRBV5-1 and TRBJ1-1; D possibly corresponds to TRBD1 (6 bases). CDR3 size: 15 residues. V lost 4 bases, J lost 0 bases, and 13 bases lay in between. Germline V gene lookup returns CDR1 SGHRS and CDR2 YFSETQ. CDR3 nucleotide sequence: TGCGCCAGCAGCCCTCCGGGACACCTGAACACTGAAGCTTTCTTT. Protein: CASSPPGHLNTEAFF.

This clone is a singleton in its sample. This chain connects TRBV7-3 to TRBJ1-1; 10 nucleotides match TRBD1. J gave up 4 bases and V 4 bases, and 6 bases lay outside the gene matches. The CDR3 has 15 residues. The germline V gene has CDR1 SGHTA and CDR2 FQGTGA. For the CDR3, the DNA is TGTGCCAGCAGCTCGTCCGGGACAGGGGTCACTGAAGCTTTCTTT. Its protein is CASSSSGTGVTEAFF.